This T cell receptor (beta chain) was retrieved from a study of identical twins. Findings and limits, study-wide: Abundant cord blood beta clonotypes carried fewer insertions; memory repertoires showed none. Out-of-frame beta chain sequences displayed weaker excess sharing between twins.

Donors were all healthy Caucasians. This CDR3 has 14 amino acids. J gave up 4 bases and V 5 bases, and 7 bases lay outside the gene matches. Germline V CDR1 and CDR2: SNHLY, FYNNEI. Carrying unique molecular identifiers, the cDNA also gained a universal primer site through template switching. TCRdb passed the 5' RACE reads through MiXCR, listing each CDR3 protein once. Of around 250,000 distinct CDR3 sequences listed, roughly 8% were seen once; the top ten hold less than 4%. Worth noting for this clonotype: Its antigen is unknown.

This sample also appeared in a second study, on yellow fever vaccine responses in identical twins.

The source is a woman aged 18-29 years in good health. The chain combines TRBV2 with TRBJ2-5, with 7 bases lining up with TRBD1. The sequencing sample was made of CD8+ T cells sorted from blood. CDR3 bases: TGTGCCAGCAGTAGTAGGGACAGAGGAGAGACCCAGTACTTC. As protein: CASSSRDRGETQYF.